This T cell receptor (beta chain) was documented in a study of control samples from healthy donors and cancer patients. CDR1 and CDR2 (germline): SGHNT, YENEEA. The CDR3 loop spans 15 amino acids. The junction had 5 bases not matched to a gene; V was cut back by 3 bases and J by 4 bases. Here immunoSEQ multiplex PCR was the method, and the copy in TCRdb shows in-frame clones only, minus some. The data hold 70,000 to 95,000 clones, with 80% to 95% observed a single time. The origin of this receptor is a woman aged 40 to 55 with lung cancer. Sequenced: PBMCs. The chain has TRBV11-3 and TRBJ2-1; TRBD2 matches at 8 bases. The CDR3 here is CASSLGLESYNEQFF. The CDR3 bases are TGTGCCAGCAGCTTGGGACTAGAGAGTTACAATGAGCAGTTCTTC.